The 28 T cell receptor beta chains presented below share a single source sample, sequenced in a study of CD8 T cells in ankylosing spondylitis. MiXCR, applied by TCRdb to the 5' RACE reads, yields one record per CDR3 protein. The repertoire includes approximately 250,000 distinct CDR3 sequences, more than 25% of them detected once, and approximately 4.4% sits in the top ten. Sequencing was carried out using blood, either unsorted or a sorted T cell fraction (not recorded which). The source is a male donor with ankylosing spondylitis or in good health (not recorded which).

The CDR3 DNA follows: TGTGCCAGCAGCTTAGAGGAGGGGGCGAGAACAGATACGCAGTATTTT. Protein: CASSLEEGARTDTQYF. The chain has TRBV7-9 and TRBJ2-3, with D maybe TRBD1 (7 bases). This CDR3 is 16 amino acids long. Trimming took 1 base from V and 3 from J, leaving 14 bases between them. Germline V gene sequence: CDR1 SEHNR, CDR2 FQNEAQ (reference sequence).

This chain uses TRBV20-1 with TRBJ1-2; TRBD1 agrees at 7 bases. V trimming: 7 bases; J trimming: 4 bases; junction bases outside the gene matches: 9. The CDR3 is 13 amino acids. Germline values: CDR1 DFQATT, CDR2 SNEGSKA (reference sequence). CDR3 sequence: CSGRDSETYGYTF. The CDR3 region has the DNA TGCAGTGGCCGGGACAGCGAGACCTATGGCTACACCTTC.

There are a few counts of this clonotype. The V call is TRBV29-1, the J call TRBJ2-5; D possibly corresponds to TRBD1 (6 bases). Trimming pared 5 bases from V and 6 bases from J, leaving 16 bases between. This CDR3 has 13 residues. Germline loops: CDR1 SQVTM, CDR2 ANQGSEA. This CDR3 is CSVQQGFGQTQYF. The CDR3 DNA reads as TGCAGCGTTCAACAGGGCTTTGGGCAGACCCAGTACTTC.

V usage is TRBV20-1 and J usage is TRBJ2-1; 9 bases align to TRBD2. CDR1 DFQATT and CDR2 SNEGSKA come from the germline V gene (reference sequence). Germline trimming cut 0 bases from V and 7 bases from J; bases unmatched to any gene: 7. The CDR3 sequence is 15 residues long. CDR3 nucleotides: TGCAGTGCTAGAGATGGGCGGGGGGGCAGAAATGAGCAGTTCTTC. It is translated as CSARDGRGGRNEQFF.

The chain joins TRBV10-3 to TRBJ1-1; D gene uncertain. Germline CDR1 ENHRY, CDR2 SYGVKD. This CDR3 has 13 residues. Trimming left V 2 bases short and J 4 bases short, with 8 bases between. The CDR3 DNA sequence: TGTGCCATCAGTGAGGAGGGATCCACTGAAGCTTTCTTT. Translating gives CAISEEGSTEAFF.

There are a few counts of this clonotype. The CDR3 DNA is TGCGCCAGCAGCACGGGACAGGGGGCCGCAGATACGCAGTATTTT. It translates to CASSTGQGAADTQYF. The chain couples TRBV5-1 to TRBJ2-3, with 12 bases aligning to TRBD1. Germline trimming cut 4 bases from V and 4 bases from J; bases unmatched to any gene: 4. Germline V lookup: CDR1 SGHRS, CDR2 YFSETQ. The length of the CDR3 is 15 residues.

This chain connects TRBV6-1 to TRBJ1-1; D might be TRBD1 (5 bases). This CDR3 has 18 residues. V was shortened by 4 bases and J by 0 bases, with 21 bases between the two germline ends. Germline assignment: CDR1 MNHNS and CDR2 SASEGT. CDR3: CASSVKLTVLFMNTEAFF. The CDR3 DNA follows: TGTGCCAGCAGTGTTAAGTTGACAGTACTTTTCATGAACACTGAAGCTTTCTTT.

This clonotype has a handful of counts. The V and J genes are TRBV20-1 and TRBJ1-1; 9 nucleotides align to TRBD1. In germline, CDR1 is DFQATT, CDR2 SNEGSKA (reference sequence). The CDR3 has 17 residues. V lost 3 bases, J lost 4 bases, and 15 bases stayed unmatched. The CDR3: CSARIRTGAIPGTEAFF. The CDR3 DNA sequence: TGCAGTGCTAGGATCCGGACAGGGGCAATTCCCGGCACTGAAGCTTTCTTT.

This clonotype was picked up many times. The CDR3 here is CSVGASGGYTDTQYF. In DNA, the CDR3 is TGCAGCGTTGGGGCTAGCGGGGGGTACACAGATACGCAGTATTTT. The rearrangement uses TRBV29-1 and TRBJ2-3; TRBD2 agrees at 11 bases. Unmatched junction bases numbered 5, after V lost 4 bases and J lost 2 bases. The CDR3 is 15 amino acids. Germline V gene sequence: CDR1 SQVTM, CDR2 ANQGSEA.

DNA for the CDR3: TGTGCCAGCAGCCCCGGGACAGCCCACTACGAGCAGTACTTC. Translated, it gives CASSPGTAHYEQYF. The chain joins TRBV7-9 to TRBJ2-7; 7 nucleotides align to TRBD1. Germline trimming cut 5 bases from V and 3 bases from J; bases unmatched to any gene: 7. This CDR3 region has 14 residues. Germline values: CDR1 SEHNR, CDR2 FQNEAQ (reference sequence).

There are a few counts of this clonotype. This chain uses TRBV10-3 with TRBJ2-7, with TRBD1 matching 8 bases. This CDR3 is built from 13 residues. J lost 3 bases, V lost 5 bases, and 3 bases had no gene match. Looked up from germline, CDR1 is ENHRY and CDR2 is SYGVKD. In DNA, the CDR3 is TGTGCCATCAGTCATGGACAGGGCTACGAGCAGTACTTC. As protein: CAISHGQGYEQYF.

The chain recombines TRBV6-1 with TRBJ1-1; D gene uncertain. With 4 bases removed from V and 3 bases from J, the gap between germline ends came to 9 bases. Germline CDR1 and CDR2: MNHNS and SASEGT. The CDR3 is 13 amino acids. The CDR3 DNA reads TGTGCCAGCAGTGGAACAATCCACACTGAAGCTTTCTTT. Its protein product is CASSGTIHTEAFF.

This clonotype appeared a few times. The germline gene is not matched at one end of the junction; a read error may be the cause. The chain uses TRBV6-5 and TRBJ2-5; D may be TRBD1 (6 bases). The germline V gene has CDR1 MNHEY and CDR2 SVGAGI. CDR3 length: 16 amino acids. CDR3 DNA sequence: TGTGCCAGCAGTGACTCGGACAGCTTGGGGCAAGAGACCCAGTACTTC. Translating gives CASSDSDSLGQETQYF.

This clonotype was seen more than once but under ten times. The chain joins TRBV7-9 to TRBJ2-3; tentative D call: TRBD1 (6 bases). Trimming shortened V by 4 bases and J by 1 base, and 9 bases separated the two germline ends. The CDR3 loop spans 14 amino acids. Per the germline V gene, CDR1 is SEHNR and CDR2 is FQNEAQ (reference sequence). For the CDR3, the DNA is TGTGCCAGCAGCTCGTACAGGGGCACAGATACGCAGTATTTT. Its translation: CASSSYRGTDTQYF.

The rearrangement uses TRBV5-1 and TRBJ2-7, with D possibly matching TRBD2 (5 bases). The CDR3 runs 14 residues. From germline, CDR1 is SGHRS and CDR2 YFSETQ. Deletions cut 4 bases from V and 2 bases from J, with 13 bases between. Here the CDR3 DNA reads TGCGCCAGCAGCCACTCGGACGGGACCTACGAGCAGTACTTC. Amino acid sequence: CASSHSDGTYEQYF.

This rearrangement joins TRBV10-3 to TRBJ2-7; 10 bases fit TRBD2. Trimming at V came to 4 bases and at J to 2 bases, leaving 5 bases not matched to a gene. CDR1 is ENHRY, CDR2 SYGVKD, per germline. This CDR3 is built from 15 residues. As DNA, the CDR3 is TGTGCCATCAGTGGAAGCGGACTAGCGGCCTACGAGCAGTACTTC. Protein sequence: CAISGSGLAAYEQYF.

A few counts support this clonotype. The V gene is TRBV10-3, the J gene TRBJ2-1; 10 bases match TRBD1. In germline, CDR1 is ENHRY, CDR2 SYGVKD. This CDR3 region has 16 residues. V gave up 6 bases and J gave up 3 bases; unmatched junction bases: 8. The CDR3 spells CAIRPGQGGHYNEQFF. CDR3 DNA: TGTGCCATCAGACCCGGACAGGGGGGGCACTACAATGAGCAGTTCTTC.

J is TRBJ2-7 and V is TRBV29-1; D is possibly TRBD1 (6 bases). The CDR3 is 13 residues long. V was shortened by 2 bases and J by 0 bases, with 8 bases between the two germline ends. The germline V gene encodes CDR1 SQVTM and CDR2 ANQGSEA. CDR3 loop: CSVEQGPSYEQYF. The CDR3 region has the DNA TGCAGCGTTGAACAGGGGCCCTCCTACGAGCAGTACTTC.

This clonotype turned up a few times. The V gene is TRBV29-1, the J gene TRBJ2-2; 7 nucleotides align to TRBD2. V shed 4 bases and J 3 bases; nucleotides not matched to a gene: 2. Germline CDR1 is SQVTM and CDR2 is ANQGSEA. This CDR3 has 13 amino acids. The CDR3 nucleotides read TGCAGCGTTGTTGGGAGGGACACCGGGGAGCTGTTTTTT. Its protein is CSVVGRDTGELFF.

The table lists this clonotype with a count of one. CDR3 sequence: CASRLKRGLNEQFF. CDR3 coding DNA: TGTGCAAGTCGCTTAAAGCGGGGGCTGAATGAGCAGTTCTTC. This chain connects TRBV12-2 to TRBJ2-1; the table names TRBD1, a call not compared with the DNA. TRBV12-2 is a pseudogene. The CDR3 is 14 amino acids.

CDR3 DNA: TGCAGTGCTAGGGTAGCGAAGTCCTACAATGAGCAGTTCTTC. Protein sequence: CSARVAKSYNEQFF. The V and J genes are TRBV20-1 and TRBJ2-1; possible D gene TRBD2, 5 bases. Looked up from germline, CDR1 is DFQATT and CDR2 is SNEGSKA (reference sequence). Trimming stripped 3 bases from V and 1 base from J, with 10 bases between. This CDR3 has 14 amino acids.

The J gene is TRBJ2-5, the V gene TRBV6-1; either TRBD1 or TRBD2 may fit D (6 bases each). Per germline, CDR1 MNHNS and CDR2 SASEGT. V was trimmed by 2 bases and J by 5 bases, leaving 18 bases between them. This CDR3 spans 16 amino acids. CDR3 residues: CASSEWGVRGGETQYF. DNA for the CDR3: TGTGCCAGCAGTGAATGGGGGGTCAGGGGTGGGGAGACCCAGTACTTC.

V gene TRBV24-1 combines with J gene TRBJ2-7, with D possibly TRBD1 on 5 matching bases. This CDR3 has 14 amino acids. CDR1 and CDR2 from the germline V gene are KGHDR and SFDVKD. The V end was cut by 3 bases, the J end by 1 base, with 9 bases between. CDR3 residues: CATSDPRQSYEQYF. DNA of the CDR3: TGTGCCACCAGTGATCCACGACAGTCCTACGAGCAGTACTTC.

The chain couples TRBV6-1 to TRBJ2-1; 11 bases agree with TRBD2. V shed 6 bases and J 6 bases; nucleotides not matched to a gene: 7. CDR1 is MNHNS and CDR2 is SASEGT in the germline V gene. The CDR3 has 15 residues. CDR3 region: CASSERTSGLNEQFF. The CDR3 DNA is TGTGCCAGCAGCGAACGGACTAGCGGGCTCAATGAGCAGTTCTTC.

The V call is TRBV3-1, the J call TRBJ1-6, with 10 bases aligning to TRBD1. The germline V gene has CDR1 LGHDT and CDR2 YNNKEL (reference sequence). This CDR3 has 15 residues. V lost 4 bases, J lost 9 bases, and 6 bases stayed unmatched. The CDR3 reads CASSLRTGGSSPLHF. As DNA, the CDR3 is TGTGCCAGCAGCCTTCGGACAGGGGGGAGTTCACCCCTCCACTTT.

The count of this clonotype is one. J is TRBJ2-7 and V is TRBV4-1; possibly TRBD1 for D (5 bases). V lost 0 bases to trimming and J lost 1 base, with 7 bases between them. In germline, CDR1 is MGHRA, CDR2 YSYEKL. This CDR3 is 14 amino acids long. This CDR3 reads CASSQDQGSYEQYF. The CDR3, as DNA: TGCGCCAGCAGCCAAGATCAGGGATCCTACGAGCAGTACTTC.

V is TRBV12-3 or TRBV12-4 and J is TRBJ2-1, with D perhaps assigned TRBD1 or TRBD2 (5 bases each). V dropped 5 bases and J dropped 10 bases, with 6 bases sitting between them. This CDR3 region has 10 residues. CDR3 in amino acids: CASSGGEQFF. DNA for the CDR3: TGTGCCAGCAGTGGGGGAGAGCAGTTCTTC.

The CDR3, as DNA: TGTGCCAGCTCTGAGATTGGGTACGAGCAGTACTTC. This translates into CASSEIGYEQYF. This chain uses TRBV18 with TRBJ2-7, with D unresolved. There are 12 residues in the CDR3. CDR1 and CDR2 from the germline V gene are KGHSH and LQKENI. Trimming cost V 6 bases and J 4 bases, with 10 bases left between them.